This TCR beta chain was found in a study of regulatory T cells in long-lasting Graves disease. Ten or more counts support this clonotype. V lost 3 bases to trimming and J lost 1 base, with 8 bases between them. The CDR3 is 14 amino acids. Researchers made TCR beta libraries by using iRepertoire HTBI primers and running Arm-PCR on CDR3 regions. Using its own MiXCR run on the multiplex PCR reads, TCRdb lists one record per CDR3 protein. The sample consists of roughly 250,000 distinct CDR3 sequences, about 18% of them appearing once. Time point meaning: newly diagnosed GD, antithyroid drugs for less than 3 months. RNA extracted from PBMCs served as the sequencing template. The same specimen was also included in a second study, on T cells in Graves' hyperthyroidism and ophthalmopathy.

This TCR was sampled from a woman aged 25 to 39 with Graves disease. The rearrangement uses TRBV12-3 or TRBV12-4 and TRBJ2-3; D call uncertain. The sequences come from peripheral blood mononuclear cells (PBMCs), collected at new diagnosis, from a patient treated with antithyroid drugs. For the CDR3, the DNA is TGTGCCAGCAGTTTTTGGCTGCGCACAGATACGCAGTATTTT. Its protein is CASSFWLRTDTQYF.